This is a list of T cell receptor beta chains from one sample in a study of cytomegalovirus exposure and HLA in healthy donors. Clones were read by immunoSEQ multiplex PCR, and TCRdb kept only the in-frame ones, dropping some. The profile covers about 300,000 clones, with approximately 90% appearing a single time and less than 4.5% taken by the ten largest. Sequenced material: PBMCs. These receptors originate from a man aged 35 to 55 in good health and CMV-seropositive. CDR3s include the opening cysteine and the closing phenylalanine or tryptophan. The D gene is left open where the match is weak. Not all rows give a size; the values are once, few, many and, for expanded clones, a class.

>-|TRBJ1-2|TRBV6-1|-
TGTGCCAGCAGTGGACAGGACCTCTATGGCTACACCTTC
CASSGQDLYGYTF
>TRBD1|TRBJ2-7|TRBV29-1|-
TGCAGCGCCTGGACAGGGGGCGCAGCCACCTACGAGCAGTACTTC
CSAWTGGAATYEQYF
>TRBD1|TRBJ1-1|TRBV5-8|few
TGTGCCAGCAGGCCGGGGACAGCTGGGGGCACTGAAGCTTTCTTT
CASRPGTAGGTEAFF
>-|TRBJ2-2|TRBV19|-
TGTGCCAGTACCGAATACAGTAACACCGGGGAGCTGTTTTTT
CASTEYSNTGELFF
>TRBD1|TRBJ1-5|TRBV6-5|few
TGTGCCAGCAGTCGTGGACAGGGCAATCAGCCCCAGCATTTT
CASSRGQGNQPQHF
>TRBD1|TRBJ2-6|TRBV19|-
TGTGCCAGTAGCATACAGGGGCGAGGGGCCAACGTCCTGACTTTC
CASSIQGRGANVLTF
>TRBD1|TRBJ2-6|TRBV27|-
TGTGCCAGCAGAGGCTTTGGGACAGGGGGCCTAGGGGCCAACGTCCTGACTTTC
CASRGFGTGGLGANVLTF
>-|TRBJ1-1|TRBV7-9|-
TGTGCCAGCGACGGGACTGAAGCTTTCTTT
CASDGTEAFF
>-|TRBJ2-7|TRBV7-9|-
TGTGCCAGCAGCTCGGCGGGACCCCAACCCGGGCAGTACTTC
CASSSAGPQPGQYF
>TRBD2|TRBJ2-1|TRBV19|-
TGTGCCACCTCAGCGGGGCTATACAATGAGCAGTTCTTC
CATSAGLYNEQFF
>TRBD1|TRBJ1-2|TRBV28|-
TGTGCCAGCAGTTTAGGGGACAGTAACTATGGCTACACCTTC
CASSLGDSNYGYTF
>TRBD2|TRBJ2-3|TRBV25-1|-
TGTGCCAGCAGTGAGGGGGGGAGGGCCGAGTTCACAGATACGCAGTATTTT
CASSEGGRAEFTDTQYF
>TRBD2|TRBJ2-1|TRBV7-2|-
TGTGCCAGCAGTACTACTAGCGGGACGTTCAATGAGCAGTTCTTC
CASSTTSGTFNEQFF
>TRBD2|TRBJ2-2|TRBV7-2|-
TGTGCCAGCAGCTTAGTGCGGGGGGTAAAAGCGGAGCTGTTTTTT
CASSLVRGVKAELFF
>-|TRBJ1-2|TRBV5-1|once
TGCGCCAGCAGCTCTACAATTAGGGGAAACTATGGCTACACCTTC
CASSSTIRGNYGYTF
>-|TRBJ2-7|TRBV5-4|-
TGTGCCAGCAGCTTGGTTAGCAGGGACGAGCAGTACTTC
CASSLVSRDEQYF